The clone carrying this TCR beta chain appeared a single time. In the source study's methods: For nucleated cells, counts were estimated from reference gene primer amplification. Sequencing was performed with immunoSEQ multiplex PCR; in TCRdb, only in-frame clones are kept and a portion is missing. The D gene and trimming were derived from the DNA, and the V and J assignments and clone size from that table. The sample has about 110,000 clones; more than 60% are singletons. The length of the CDR3 is 13 residues. V lost 5 bases and J lost 11, with 13 bases in between. The germline V gene has CDR1 SGHTA and CDR2 FQGNSA. This record belongs to a study of blood T cell repertoires in COVID-19. Study-wide context: Acute-phase and convalescent COVID-19 samples originated in the United States, Italy and Spain. Sources were T cells, B-cell-depleted T cells, or PBMCs; the material itself was cDNA or gDNA.

The rearrangement uses TRBV7-2 and TRBJ1-6; D is unresolved. Input material: peripheral blood. This receptor was obtained from a man between 65 and 79 years old with active or convalescent COVID-19. The CDR3 DNA reads TGTGCCAGCAGCCCCCCGCGGGCGACACCCCTCCACTTT. Its protein product is CASSPPRATPLHF.